Below, 2 T cell receptor beta chains from the same sample are listed, as sequenced in a study of CD8 T cells in Susac syndrome. RNA was extracted with the RNeasy kit, and a quantity of about 0.5 to 1 ug was reverse transcribed using random hexamers. MiXCR was run by TCRdb on the immunoSEQ multiplex PCR reads, yielding one entry per CDR3 protein. The table has around 45,000 distinct CDR3 sequences, more than 85% seen once. Sample: CD8+ T cells from PBMCs. These TCRs come from a human donor in good health.

The rearrangement uses TRBV9 and TRBJ2-3; D is ambiguous. Germline V lookup: CDR1 SGDLS, CDR2 YYNGEE. The CDR3 totals 13 residues. V dropped 3 bases and J dropped 4 bases, with 9 bases sitting between them. The CDR3 sequence is CASSAHSPDTQYF. CDR3 nucleotide sequence: TGTGCCAGCAGCGCCCACAGCCCAGATACGCAGTATTTT.

This clonotype showed up just once. This chain links TRBV7-2 with TRBJ2-7, with TRBD1 identical over 10 bases. This CDR3 has 18 amino acids. J lost 3 bases, V lost 3 bases, and 14 bases had no gene match. CDR1 and CDR2 from the germline V gene are SGHTA and FQGNSA. The CDR3 sequence is CASSFRDRGLEAVYEQYF. The CDR3 nucleotides read TGTGCCAGCAGCTTCCGGGACAGGGGACTGGAAGCGGTCTACGAGCAGTACTTC.